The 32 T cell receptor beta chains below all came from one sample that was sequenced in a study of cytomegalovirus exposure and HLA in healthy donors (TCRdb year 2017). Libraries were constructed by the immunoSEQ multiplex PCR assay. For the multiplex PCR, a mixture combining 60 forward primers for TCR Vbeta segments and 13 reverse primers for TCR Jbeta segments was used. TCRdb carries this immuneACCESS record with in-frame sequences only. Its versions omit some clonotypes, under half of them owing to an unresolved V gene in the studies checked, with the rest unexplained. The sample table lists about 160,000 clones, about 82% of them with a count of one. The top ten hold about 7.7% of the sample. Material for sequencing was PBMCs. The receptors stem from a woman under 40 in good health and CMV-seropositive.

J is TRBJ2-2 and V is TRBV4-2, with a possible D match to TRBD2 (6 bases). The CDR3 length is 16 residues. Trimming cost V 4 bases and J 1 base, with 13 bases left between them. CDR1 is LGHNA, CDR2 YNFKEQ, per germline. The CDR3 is CASSPSWGVNTGELFF. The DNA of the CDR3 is TGTGCCAGCAGCCCATCATGGGGGGTGAACACCGGGGAGCTGTTTTTT.

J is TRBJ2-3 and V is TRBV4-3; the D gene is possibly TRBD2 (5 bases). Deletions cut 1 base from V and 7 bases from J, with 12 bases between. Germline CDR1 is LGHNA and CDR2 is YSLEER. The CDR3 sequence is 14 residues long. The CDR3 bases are TGCGCCAGCAGCCAAGGACCCCGAGGGTATACGCAGTATTTT. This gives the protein CASSQGPRGYTQYF.

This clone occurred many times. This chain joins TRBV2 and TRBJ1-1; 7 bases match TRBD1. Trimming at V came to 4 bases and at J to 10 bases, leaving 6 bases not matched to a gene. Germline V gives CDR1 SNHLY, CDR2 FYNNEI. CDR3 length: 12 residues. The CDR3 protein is CASSGEDRRAFF. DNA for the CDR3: TGTGCCAGCAGTGGAGAGGACAGGAGAGCTTTCTTT.

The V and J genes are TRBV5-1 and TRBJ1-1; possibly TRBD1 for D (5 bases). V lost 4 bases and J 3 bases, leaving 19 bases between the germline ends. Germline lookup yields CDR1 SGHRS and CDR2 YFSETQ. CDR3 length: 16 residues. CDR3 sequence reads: CASSPGGTASDTEAFF. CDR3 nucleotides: TGCGCCAGCAGCCCGGGCGGGACCGCCTCTGACACTGAAGCTTTCTTT.

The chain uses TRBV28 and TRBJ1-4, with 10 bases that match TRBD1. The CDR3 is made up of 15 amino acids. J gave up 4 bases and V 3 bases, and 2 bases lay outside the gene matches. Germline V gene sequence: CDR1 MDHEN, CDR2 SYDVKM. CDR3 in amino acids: CASSFRDRGNEKLFF. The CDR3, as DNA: TGTGCCAGCAGTTTTAGGGACAGGGGTAATGAAAAACTGTTTTTT.

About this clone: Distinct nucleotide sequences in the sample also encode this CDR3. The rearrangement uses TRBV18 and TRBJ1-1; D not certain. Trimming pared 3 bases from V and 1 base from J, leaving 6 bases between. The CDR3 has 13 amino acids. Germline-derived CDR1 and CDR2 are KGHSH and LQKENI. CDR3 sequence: CASSPQANTEAFF. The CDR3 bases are TGTGCCAGCTCACCGCAAGCGAACACTGAAGCTTTCTTT.

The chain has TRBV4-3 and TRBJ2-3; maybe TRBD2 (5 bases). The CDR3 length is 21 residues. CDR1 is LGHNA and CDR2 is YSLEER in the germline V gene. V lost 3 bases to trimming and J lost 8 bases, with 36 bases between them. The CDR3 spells CASSQEIGGFREPHDRGTQYF. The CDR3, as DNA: TGCGCCAGCAGCCAGGAGATAGGAGGTTTCCGGGAACCCCATGATCGGGGTACGCAGTATTTT.

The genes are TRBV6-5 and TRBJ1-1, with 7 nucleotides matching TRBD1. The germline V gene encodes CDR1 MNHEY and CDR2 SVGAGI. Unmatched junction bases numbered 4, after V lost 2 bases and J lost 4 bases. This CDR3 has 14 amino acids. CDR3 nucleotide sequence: TGTGCCAGCAGTTACCAACAGGGGTTCACTGAAGCTTTCTTT. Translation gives CASSYQQGFTEAFF.

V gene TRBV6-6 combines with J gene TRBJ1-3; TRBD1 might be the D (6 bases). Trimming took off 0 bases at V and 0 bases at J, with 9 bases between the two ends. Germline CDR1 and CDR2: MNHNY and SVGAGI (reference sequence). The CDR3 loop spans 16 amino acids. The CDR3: CASSYSGATSGNTIYF. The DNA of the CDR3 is TGTGCCAGCAGTTACTCGGGGGCGACCTCTGGAAACACCATATATTTT.

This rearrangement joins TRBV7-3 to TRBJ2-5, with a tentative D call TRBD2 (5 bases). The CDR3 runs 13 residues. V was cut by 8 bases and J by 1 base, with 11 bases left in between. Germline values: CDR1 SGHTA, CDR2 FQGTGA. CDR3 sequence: CASAEDFQETQYF. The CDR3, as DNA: TGTGCCAGCGCGGAGGACTTCCAAGAGACCCAGTACTTC.

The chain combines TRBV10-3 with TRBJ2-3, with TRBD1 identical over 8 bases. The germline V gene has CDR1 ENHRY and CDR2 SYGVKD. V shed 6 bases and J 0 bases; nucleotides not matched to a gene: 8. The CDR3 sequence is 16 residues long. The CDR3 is CAIRRGQASSTDTQYF. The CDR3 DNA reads TGTGCCATCAGGCGGGGACAGGCCTCTAGCACAGATACGCAGTATTTT.

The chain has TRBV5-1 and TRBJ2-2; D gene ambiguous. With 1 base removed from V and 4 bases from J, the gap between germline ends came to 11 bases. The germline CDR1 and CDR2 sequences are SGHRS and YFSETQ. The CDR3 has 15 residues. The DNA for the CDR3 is TGCGCCAGCAGCTTGTGGCAGGAAGGCACCGGGGAGCTGTTTTTT. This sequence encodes CASSLWQEGTGELFF.

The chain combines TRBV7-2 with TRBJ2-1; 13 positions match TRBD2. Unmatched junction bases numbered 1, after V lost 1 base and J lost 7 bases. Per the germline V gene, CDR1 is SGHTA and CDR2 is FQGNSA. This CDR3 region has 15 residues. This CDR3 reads CASSLGLAGGNEQFF. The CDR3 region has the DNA TGTGCCAGCAGCTTAGGACTAGCGGGGGGAAATGAGCAGTTCTTC.

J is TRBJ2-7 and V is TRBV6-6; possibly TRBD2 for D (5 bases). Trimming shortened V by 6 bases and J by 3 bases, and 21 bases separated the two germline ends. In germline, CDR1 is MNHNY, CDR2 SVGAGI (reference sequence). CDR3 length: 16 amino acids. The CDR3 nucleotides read TGTGCCAGCAGCTCGATTGGACGGACTGCTTACTACGAGCAGTACTTC. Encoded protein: CASSSIGRTAYYEQYF.

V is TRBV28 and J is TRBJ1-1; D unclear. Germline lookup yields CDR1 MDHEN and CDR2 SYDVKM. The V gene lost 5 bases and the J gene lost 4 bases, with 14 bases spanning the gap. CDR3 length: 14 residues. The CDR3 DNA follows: TGTGCCAGCAGTCCCCGGAGGGTCTTCACTGAAGCTTTCTTT. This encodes CASSPRRVFTEAFF. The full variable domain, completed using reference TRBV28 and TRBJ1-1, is DVKVTQSSRYLVKRTGEKVFLECVQDMDHENMFWYRQDPGLGLRLIYFSYDVKMKEKGDIPEGYSVSREKKERFSLILESASTNQTSMYLCASSPRRVFTEAFFGQGTRLTVV.

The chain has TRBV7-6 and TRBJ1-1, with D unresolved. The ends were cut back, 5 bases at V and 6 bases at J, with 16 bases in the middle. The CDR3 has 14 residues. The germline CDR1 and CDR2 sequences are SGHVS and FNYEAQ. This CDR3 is CASSNGISAAEAFF. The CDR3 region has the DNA TGTGCCAGCAGCAACGGGATCTCGGCCGCTGAAGCTTTCTTT.

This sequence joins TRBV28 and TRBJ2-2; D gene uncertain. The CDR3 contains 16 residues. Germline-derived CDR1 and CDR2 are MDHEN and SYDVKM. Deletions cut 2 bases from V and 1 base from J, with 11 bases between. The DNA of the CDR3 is TGTGCCAGCAGTTTAGAGAGCCAGGTGAACACCGGGGAGCTGTTTTTT. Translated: CASSLESQVNTGELFF.

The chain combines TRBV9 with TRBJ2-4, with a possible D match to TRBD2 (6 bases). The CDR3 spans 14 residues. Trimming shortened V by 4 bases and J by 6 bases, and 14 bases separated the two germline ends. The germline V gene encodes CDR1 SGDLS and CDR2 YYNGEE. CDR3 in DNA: TGTGCCAGCAGCCCCCCACGGCGGGGAAACATTCAGTACTTC. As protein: CASSPPRRGNIQYF. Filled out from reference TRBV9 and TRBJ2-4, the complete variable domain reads DSGVTQTPKHLITATGQRVTLRCSPRSGDLSVYWYQQSLDQGLQFLIQYYNGEERAKGNILERFSAQQFPDLHSELNLSSLELGDSALYFCASSPPRRGNIQYFGAGTRLSVL.

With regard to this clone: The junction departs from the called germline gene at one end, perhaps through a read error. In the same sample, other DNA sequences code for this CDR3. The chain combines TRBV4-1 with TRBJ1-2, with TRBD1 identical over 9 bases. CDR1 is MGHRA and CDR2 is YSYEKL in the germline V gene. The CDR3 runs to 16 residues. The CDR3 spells CASSQEVRDRAYGYTF. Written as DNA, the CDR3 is TGCGCTAGCAGCCAAGAAGTCCGGGACAGGGCCTATGGCTACACCTTC.

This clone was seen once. CDR3 sequence (DNA): TGCGCCAGCAGCTTGCAGGAGGGAGCGGTTATAGAGACCCAGTACTTC. This gives the protein CASSLQEGAVIETQYF. The chain is built from TRBV5-1 and TRBJ2-5; weak D call: TRBD2 (6 bases). The CDR3 consists of 16 residues. Trimming removed 1 base from V and 4 bases from J, with 17 bases in between. Germline V gene data show CDR1 as SGHRS and CDR2 as YFSETQ. Filled out from reference TRBV5-1 and TRBJ2-5, the complete variable domain reads KAGVTQTPRYLIKTRGQQVTLSCSPISGHRSVSWYQQTPGQGLQFLFEYFSETQRNKGNFPGRFSGRQFSNSRSEMNVSTLELGDSALYLCASSLQEGAVIETQYFGPGTRLLVL.

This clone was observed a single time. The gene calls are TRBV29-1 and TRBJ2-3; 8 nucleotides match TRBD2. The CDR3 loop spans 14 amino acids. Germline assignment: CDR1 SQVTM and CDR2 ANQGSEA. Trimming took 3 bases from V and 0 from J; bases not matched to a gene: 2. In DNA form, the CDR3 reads TGCAGCGTTGACGCTAGCGGGAGCACAGATACGCAGTATTTT. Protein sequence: CSVDASGSTDTQYF.

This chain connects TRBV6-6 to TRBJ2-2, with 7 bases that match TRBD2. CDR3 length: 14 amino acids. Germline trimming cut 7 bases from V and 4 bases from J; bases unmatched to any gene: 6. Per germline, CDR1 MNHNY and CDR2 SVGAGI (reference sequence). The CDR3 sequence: CASTERGSTGELFF. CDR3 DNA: TGTGCCAGCACCGAGCGGGGATCCACCGGGGAGCTGTTTTTT.

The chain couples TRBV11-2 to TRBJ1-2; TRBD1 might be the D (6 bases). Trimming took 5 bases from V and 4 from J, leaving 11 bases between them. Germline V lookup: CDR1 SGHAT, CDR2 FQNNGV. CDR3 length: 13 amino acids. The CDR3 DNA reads TGTGCCAGCAGCATCGGACAGCTCTATGGCTACACCTTC. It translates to CASSIGQLYGYTF. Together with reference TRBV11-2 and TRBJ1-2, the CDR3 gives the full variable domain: EAGVAQSPRYKIIEKRQSVAFWCNPISGHATLYWYQQILGQGPKLLIQFQNNGVVDDSQLPKDRFSAERLKGVDSTLKIQPAKLEDSAVYLCASSIGQLYGYTFGSGTRLTVV.

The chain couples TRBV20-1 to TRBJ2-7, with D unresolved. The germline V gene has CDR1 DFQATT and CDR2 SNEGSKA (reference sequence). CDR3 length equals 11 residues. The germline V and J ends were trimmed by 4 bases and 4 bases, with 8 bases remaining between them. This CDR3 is CSAKNYYEQYF. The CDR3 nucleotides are TGCAGTGCTAAAAACTATTACGAGCAGTACTTC.

CDR3 sequence: CASSQDTARTDTQYF. The DNA of the CDR3 is TGTGCCAGCAGCCAAGATACAGCCCGCACAGATACGCAGTATTTT. This chain links TRBV4-2 with TRBJ2-3; no firm D call. Per germline, CDR1 LGHNA and CDR2 YNFKEQ. V lost 0 bases and J 1 base, leaving 8 bases between the germline ends. CDR3 length: 15 amino acids.

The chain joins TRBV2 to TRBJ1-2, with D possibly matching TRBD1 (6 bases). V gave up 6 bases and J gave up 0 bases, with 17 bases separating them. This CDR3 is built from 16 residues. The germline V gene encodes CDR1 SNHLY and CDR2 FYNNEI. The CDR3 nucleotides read TGTGCCAGCAGCGCCACAGGGTTCCCTACTAACTATGGCTACACCTTC. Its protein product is CASSATGFPTNYGYTF.

Here the CDR3 reads CASSLWEGNTEAFF. The CDR3 nucleotides are TGTGCCAGCAGTTTATGGGAGGGGAACACTGAAGCTTTCTTT. The V and J genes are TRBV27 and TRBJ1-1; the D is unclear. Germline lookup yields CDR1 MNHEY and CDR2 SMNVEV (reference sequence). V was clipped by 1 base and J by 1 base, with 7 bases between them. The CDR3 consists of 14 residues.

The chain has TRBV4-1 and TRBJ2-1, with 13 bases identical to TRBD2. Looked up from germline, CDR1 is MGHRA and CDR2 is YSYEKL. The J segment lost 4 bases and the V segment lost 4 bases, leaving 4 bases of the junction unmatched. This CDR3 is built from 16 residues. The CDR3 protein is CASSRRLAGGYNEQFF. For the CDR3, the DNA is TGCGCCAGCAGCCGCAGACTAGCGGGGGGTTACAATGAGCAGTTCTTC.

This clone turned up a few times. The CDR3 region is CASSRTSGGQETQYF. As DNA, the CDR3 is TGTGCCAGCAGCCGGACTAGCGGGGGGCAAGAGACCCAGTACTTC. J is TRBJ2-5 and V is TRBV7-9, with 14 nucleotides matching TRBD2. Germline-derived CDR1 and CDR2 are SEHNR and FQNEAQ (reference sequence). J gave up 2 bases and V 5 bases, and 1 base lay outside the gene matches. CDR3 length: 15 residues.

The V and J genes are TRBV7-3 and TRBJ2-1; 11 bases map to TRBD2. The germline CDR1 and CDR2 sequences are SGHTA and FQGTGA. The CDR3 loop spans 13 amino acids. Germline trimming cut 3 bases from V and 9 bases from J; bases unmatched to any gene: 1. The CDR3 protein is CASSFSGGAEQFF. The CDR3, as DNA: TGTGCCAGCAGCTTTAGCGGGGGGGCTGAGCAGTTCTTC.

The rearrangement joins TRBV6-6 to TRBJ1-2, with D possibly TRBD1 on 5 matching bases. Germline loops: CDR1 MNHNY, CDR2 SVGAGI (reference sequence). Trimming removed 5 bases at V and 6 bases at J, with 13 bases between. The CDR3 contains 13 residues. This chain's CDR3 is CASSLGRGDGYTF. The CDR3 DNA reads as TGTGCCAGCAGTCTCGGGCGGGGGGATGGCTACACCTTC.

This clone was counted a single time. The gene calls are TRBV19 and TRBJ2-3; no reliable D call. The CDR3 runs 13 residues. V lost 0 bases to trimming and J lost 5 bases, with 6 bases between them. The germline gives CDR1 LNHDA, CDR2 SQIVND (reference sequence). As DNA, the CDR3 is TGTGCCAGTAGTATAGAGTTCAGAGATACGCAGTATTTT. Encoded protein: CASSIEFRDTQYF.